One and the same sample provided the 6 T cell receptor beta chains below, sequenced in a study of cytomegalovirus exposure and HLA in healthy donors. PCR used 60 Vbeta primers and 13 Jbeta primers. The protocol was immunoSEQ multiplex PCR, while the TCRdb copy is restricted to in-frame clones and leaves out a portion. The sample gives about 130,000 clones, about 80% of which show up once; 1% is in the top ten. Sequenced: PBMCs. These receptors were taken from a man aged 40-49 years in good health and CMV-seronegative.

The count of this clone is one. The V call is TRBV6-1, the J call TRBJ2-3; tentative D call: TRBD1 (5 bases). The germline V gene has CDR1 MNHNS and CDR2 SASEGT. Trimming stripped 4 bases from V and 4 bases from J, with 15 bases between. CDR3 size: 15 residues. The CDR3 spells CASSVIPTVPDTQYF. CDR3 sequence (DNA): TGTGCCAGCAGTGTAATCCCGACAGTGCCAGATACGCAGTATTTT.

The chain uses TRBV5-8 and TRBJ2-4; 7 bases are a match to TRBD1. CDR3 length: 16 amino acids. With V trimmed by 0 bases and J by 8 bases, 11 bases remained unmatched. Germline V CDR1 and CDR2: SGHTS, YDEGEE. CDR3 residues: CASSLGRDRAVDIQYF. As DNA, the CDR3 is TGTGCCAGCAGCTTGGGCCGGGACAGAGCCGTTGACATTCAGTACTTC.

This clone was detected only a few times. V gene TRBV29-1 combines with J gene TRBJ1-1; D remains ambiguous. The germline V gene has CDR1 SQVTM and CDR2 ANQGSEA. Trimming shortened V by 2 bases and J by 1 base, and 8 bases separated the two germline ends. This CDR3 contains 13 residues. Written as DNA, the CDR3 is TGCAGCGTTGAAAAAACTGGGAACACTGAAGCTTTCTTT. Encoded protein: CSVEKTGNTEAFF.

The sample holds one count of this clone. The chain couples TRBV19 to TRBJ1-1; D is undetermined. The CDR3 runs to 13 residues. The ends were cut back, 9 bases at V and 1 base at J, with 12 bases in the middle. The germline CDR1 and CDR2 sequences are LNHDA and SQIVND (reference sequence). The CDR3 sequence: CARPPGENTEAFF. The CDR3, as DNA: TGTGCCAGGCCCCCAGGTGAGAACACTGAAGCTTTCTTT.

V gene TRBV18 combines with J gene TRBJ2-4; D might be TRBD1 (6 bases). There are 15 residues in the CDR3. V lost 0 bases, J lost 7 bases, and 13 bases lay in between. Germline V gives CDR1 KGHSH, CDR2 LQKENI. CDR3 coding DNA: TGTGCCAGCTCACCACCGGCTCAGGGGATGAACATTCAGTACTTC. Its translation: CASSPPAQGMNIQYF. Filled out from reference TRBV18 and TRBJ2-4, the complete variable domain reads NAGVMQNPRHLVRRRGQEARLRCSPMKGHSHVYWYRQLPEEGLKFMVYLQKENIIDESGMPKERFSAEFPKEGPSILRIQQVVRGDSAAYFCASSPPAQGMNIQYFGAGTRLSVL.

V usage is TRBV7-2 and J usage is TRBJ2-7; 9 bases map to TRBD2. After removal of 5 bases from V and 6 bases from J, the junction contained 8 bases not matched to a gene. The germline V gene has CDR1 SGHTA and CDR2 FQGNSA. There are 14 residues in the CDR3. CDR3 residues: CASSPTSGPSEQYF. CDR3 DNA sequence: TGTGCCAGCAGCCCAACTAGCGGGCCCTCCGAGCAGTACTTC.